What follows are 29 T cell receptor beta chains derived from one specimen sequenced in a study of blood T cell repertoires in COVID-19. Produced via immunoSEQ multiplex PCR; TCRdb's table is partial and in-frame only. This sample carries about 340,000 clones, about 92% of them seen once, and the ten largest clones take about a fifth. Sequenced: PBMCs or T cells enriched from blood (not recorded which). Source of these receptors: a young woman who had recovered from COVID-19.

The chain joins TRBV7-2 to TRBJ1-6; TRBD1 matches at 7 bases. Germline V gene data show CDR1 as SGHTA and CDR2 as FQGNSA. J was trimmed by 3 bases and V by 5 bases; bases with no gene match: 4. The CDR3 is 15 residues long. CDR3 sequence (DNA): TGTGCCAGCAGCATCAGACAGGGCTATAATTCACCCCTCCACTTT. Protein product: CASSIRQGYNSPLHF. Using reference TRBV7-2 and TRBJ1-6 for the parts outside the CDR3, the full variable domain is GAGVSQSPSNKVTEKGKDVELRCDPISGHTALYWYRQSLGQGLEFLIYFQGNSAPDKSGLPSDRFSAERTGGSVSTLTIQRTQQEDSAVYLCASSIRQGYNSPLHFGNGTRLTVT.

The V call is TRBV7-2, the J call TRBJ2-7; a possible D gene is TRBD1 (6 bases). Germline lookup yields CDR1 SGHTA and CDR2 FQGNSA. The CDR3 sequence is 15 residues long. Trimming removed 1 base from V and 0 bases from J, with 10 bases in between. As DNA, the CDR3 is TGTGCCAGCAGCTTAGAAGGGACAAACTCCTACGAGCAGTACTTC. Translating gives CASSLEGTNSYEQYF.

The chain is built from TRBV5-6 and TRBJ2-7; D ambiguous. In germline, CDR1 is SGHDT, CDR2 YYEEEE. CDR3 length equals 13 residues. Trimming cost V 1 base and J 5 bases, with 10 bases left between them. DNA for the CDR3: TGTGCCAGCAGCTTGTGGGCAGCCCACGAGCAGTACTTC. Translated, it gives CASSLWAAHEQYF. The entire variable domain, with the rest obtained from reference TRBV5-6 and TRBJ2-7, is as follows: DAGVTQSPTHLIKTRGQQVTLRCSPKSGHDTVSWYQQALGQGPQFIFQYYEEEERQRGNFPDRFSGHQFPNYSSELNVNALLLGDSALYLCASSLWAAHEQYFGPGTRLTVT.

The CDR3 reads CASSLPVRNTEAFF. CDR3 nucleotide sequence: TGTGCCAGTAGCCTCCCTGTTCGGAACACTGAAGCTTTCTTT. The V call is TRBV19, the J call TRBJ1-1; D is ambiguous. Looked up from germline, CDR1 is LNHDA and CDR2 is SQIVND (reference sequence). Trimming removed 6 bases at V and 1 base at J, with 12 bases between. The CDR3 totals 14 residues.

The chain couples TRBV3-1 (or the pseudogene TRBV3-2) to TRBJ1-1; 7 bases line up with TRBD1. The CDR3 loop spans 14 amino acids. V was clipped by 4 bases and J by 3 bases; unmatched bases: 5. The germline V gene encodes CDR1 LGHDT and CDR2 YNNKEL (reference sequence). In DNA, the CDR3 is TGTGCCAGCAGCCTAACCGGACAGGACACTGAAGCTTTCTTT. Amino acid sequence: CASSLTGQDTEAFF.

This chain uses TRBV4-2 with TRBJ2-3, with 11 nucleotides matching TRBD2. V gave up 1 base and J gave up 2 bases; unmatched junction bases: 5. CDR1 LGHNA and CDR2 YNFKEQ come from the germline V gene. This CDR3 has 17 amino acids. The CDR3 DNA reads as TGTGCCAGCAGCCAAGCCTCTAGCGGGGGGTACACAGATACGCAGTATTTT. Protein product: CASSQASSGGYTDTQYF.

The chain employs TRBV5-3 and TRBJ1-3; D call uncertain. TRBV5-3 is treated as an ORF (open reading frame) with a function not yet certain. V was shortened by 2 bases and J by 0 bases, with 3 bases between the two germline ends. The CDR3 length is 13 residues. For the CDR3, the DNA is TGTGCCAGAAGCTTCAGCTCTGGAAACACCATATATTTT. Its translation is CARSFSSGNTIYF.

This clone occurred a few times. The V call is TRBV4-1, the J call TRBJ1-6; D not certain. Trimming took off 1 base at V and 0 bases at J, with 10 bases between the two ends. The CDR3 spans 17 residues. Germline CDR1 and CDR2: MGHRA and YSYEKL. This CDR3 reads CASSQGTASSYNSPLHF. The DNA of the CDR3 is TGCGCCAGCAGCCAAGGGACTGCAAGCTCCTATAATTCACCCCTCCACTTT.

DNA for the CDR3: TGTGCCAGCAGCCAACAGGGAATTAACACTGAAGCTTTCTTT. Translated, it gives CASSQQGINTEAFF. This sequence joins TRBV2 and TRBJ1-1, with TRBD1 as a possible D gene (6 bases). The V gene lost 6 bases and the J gene lost 2 bases, with 13 bases spanning the gap. The CDR3 contains 14 residues. CDR1 and CDR2 (germline): SNHLY, FYNNEI.

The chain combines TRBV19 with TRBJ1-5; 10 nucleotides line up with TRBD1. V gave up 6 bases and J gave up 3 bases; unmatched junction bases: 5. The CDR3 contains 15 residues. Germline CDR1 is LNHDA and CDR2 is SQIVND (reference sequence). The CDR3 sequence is CASRATGGANQPQHF. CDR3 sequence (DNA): TGTGCCAGTAGGGCGACAGGGGGCGCCAATCAGCCCCAGCATTTT.

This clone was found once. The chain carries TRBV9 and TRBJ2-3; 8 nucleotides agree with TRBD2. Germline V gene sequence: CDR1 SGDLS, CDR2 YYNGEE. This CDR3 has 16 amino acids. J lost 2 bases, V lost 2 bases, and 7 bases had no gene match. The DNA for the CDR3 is TGTGCCAGCAGCGTGAGGGCGGGGGGACTCACAGATACGCAGTATTTT. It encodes CASSVRAGGLTDTQYF.

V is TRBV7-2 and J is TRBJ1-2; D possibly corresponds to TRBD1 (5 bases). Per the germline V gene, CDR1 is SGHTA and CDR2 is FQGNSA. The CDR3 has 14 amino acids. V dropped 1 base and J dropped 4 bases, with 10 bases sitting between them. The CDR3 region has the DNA TGTGCCAGCAGCTTAGGACAGCGTGCCTATGGCTACACCTTC. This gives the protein CASSLGQRAYGYTF.

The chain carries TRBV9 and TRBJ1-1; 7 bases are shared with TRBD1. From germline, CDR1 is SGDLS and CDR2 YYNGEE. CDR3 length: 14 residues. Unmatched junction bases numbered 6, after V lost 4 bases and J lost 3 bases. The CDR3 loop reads CASSPSDRDTEAFF. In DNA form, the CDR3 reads TGTGCCAGCAGCCCTAGTGACAGGGACACTGAAGCTTTCTTT.

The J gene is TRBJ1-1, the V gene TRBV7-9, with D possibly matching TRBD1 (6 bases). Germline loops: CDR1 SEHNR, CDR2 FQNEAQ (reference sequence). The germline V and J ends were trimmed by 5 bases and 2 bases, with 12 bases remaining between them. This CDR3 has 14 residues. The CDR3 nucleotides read TGTGCCAGCAGCGTAGGACAGTTCAACACTGAAGCTTTCTTT. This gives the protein CASSVGQFNTEAFF.

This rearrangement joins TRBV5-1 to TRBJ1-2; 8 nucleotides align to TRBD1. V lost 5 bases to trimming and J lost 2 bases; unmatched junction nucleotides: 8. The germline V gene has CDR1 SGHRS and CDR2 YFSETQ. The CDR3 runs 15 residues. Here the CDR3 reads CASSPTGGLNYGYTF. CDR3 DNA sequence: TGCGCCAGCAGTCCAACAGGGGGATTAAACTATGGCTACACCTTC.

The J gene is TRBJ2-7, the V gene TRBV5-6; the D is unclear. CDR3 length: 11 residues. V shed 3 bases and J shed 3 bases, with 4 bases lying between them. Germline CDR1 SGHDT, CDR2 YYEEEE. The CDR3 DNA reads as TGTGCCAGCAGCTCAATCTACGAGCAGTACTTC. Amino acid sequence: CASSSIYEQYF. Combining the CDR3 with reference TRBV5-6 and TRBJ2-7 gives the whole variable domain DAGVTQSPTHLIKTRGQQVTLRCSPKSGHDTVSWYQQALGQGPQFIFQYYEEEERQRGNFPDRFSGHQFPNYSSELNVNALLLGDSALYLCASSSIYEQYFGPGTRLTVT.

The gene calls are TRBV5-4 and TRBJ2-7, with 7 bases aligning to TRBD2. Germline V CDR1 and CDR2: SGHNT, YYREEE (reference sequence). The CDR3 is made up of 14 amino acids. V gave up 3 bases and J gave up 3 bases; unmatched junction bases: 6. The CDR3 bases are TGTGCCAGCAGCTCGGGGAGGGATCACTACGAGCAGTACTTC. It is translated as CASSSGRDHYEQYF.

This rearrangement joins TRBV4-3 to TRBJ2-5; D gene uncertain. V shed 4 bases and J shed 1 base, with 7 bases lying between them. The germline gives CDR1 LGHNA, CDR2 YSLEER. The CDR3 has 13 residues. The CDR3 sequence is CASSLSIQETQYF. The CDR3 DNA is TGCGCCAGCAGCCTGAGTATCCAAGAGACCCAGTACTTC.

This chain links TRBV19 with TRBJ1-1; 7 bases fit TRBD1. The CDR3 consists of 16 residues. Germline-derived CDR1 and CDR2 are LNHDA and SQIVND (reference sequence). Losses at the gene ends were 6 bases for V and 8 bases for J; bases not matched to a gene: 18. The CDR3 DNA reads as TGTGCCAGTAGCCCCAGGGCCCTACAGGGGCGGCAAGAAGCTTTCTTT. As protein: CASSPRALQGRQEAFF. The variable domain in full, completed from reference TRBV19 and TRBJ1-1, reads DGGITQSPKYLFRKEGQNVTLSCEQNLNHDAMYWYRQDPGQGLRLIYYSQIVNDFQKGDIAEGYSVSREKKESFPLTVTSAQKNPTAFYLCASSPRALQGRQEAFFGQGTRLTVV.

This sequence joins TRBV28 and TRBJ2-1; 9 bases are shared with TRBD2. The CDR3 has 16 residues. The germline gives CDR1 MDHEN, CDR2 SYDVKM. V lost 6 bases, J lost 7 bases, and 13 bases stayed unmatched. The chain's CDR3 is CASRSGAGGRWNEQFF. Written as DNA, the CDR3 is TGTGCCAGCAGGTCCGGTGCGGGGGGGCGTTGGAATGAGCAGTTCTTC.

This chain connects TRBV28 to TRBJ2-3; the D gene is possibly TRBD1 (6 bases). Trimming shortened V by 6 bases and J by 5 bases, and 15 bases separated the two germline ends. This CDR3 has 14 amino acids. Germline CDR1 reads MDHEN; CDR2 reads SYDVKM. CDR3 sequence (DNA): TGTGCCAGCAGATCAGGGGCTCGTAGAGATACGCAGTATTTT. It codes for CASRSGARRDTQYF.

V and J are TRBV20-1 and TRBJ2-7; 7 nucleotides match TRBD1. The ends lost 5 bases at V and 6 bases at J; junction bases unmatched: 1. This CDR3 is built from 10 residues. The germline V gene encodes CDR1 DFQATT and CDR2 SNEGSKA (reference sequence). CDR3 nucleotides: TGCAGTGCTTACAGGGGCGAGCAGTACTTC. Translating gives CSAYRGEQYF.

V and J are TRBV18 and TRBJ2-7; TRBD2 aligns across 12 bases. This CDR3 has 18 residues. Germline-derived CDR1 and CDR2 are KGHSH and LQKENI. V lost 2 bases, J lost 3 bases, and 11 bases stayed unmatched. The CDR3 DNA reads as TGTGCCAGCTCACCAGGGCTAGCGGGAGGGCCGTTATACTACGAGCAGTACTTC. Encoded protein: CASSPGLAGGPLYYEQYF.

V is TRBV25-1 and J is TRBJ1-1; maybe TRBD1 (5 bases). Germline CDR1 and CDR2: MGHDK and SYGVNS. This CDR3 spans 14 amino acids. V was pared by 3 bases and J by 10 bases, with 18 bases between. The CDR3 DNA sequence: TGTGCCAGCAGTGACCACCAGGGATATTATGGAGCTTTCTTT. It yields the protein CASSDHQGYYGAFF. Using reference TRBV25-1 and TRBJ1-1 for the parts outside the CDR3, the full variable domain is EADIYQTPRYLVIGTGKKITLECSQTMGHDKMYWYQQDPGMELHLIHYSYGVNSTEKGDLSSESTVSRIRTEHFPLTLESARPSHTSQYLCASSDHQGYYGAFFGQGTRLTVV.

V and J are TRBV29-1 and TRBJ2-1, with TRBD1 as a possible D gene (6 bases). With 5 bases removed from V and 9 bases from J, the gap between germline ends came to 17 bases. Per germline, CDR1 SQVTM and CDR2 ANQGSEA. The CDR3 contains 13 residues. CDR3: CSVSVGTMVEQFF. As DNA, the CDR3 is TGCAGCGTTTCTGTTGGGACAATGGTTGAGCAGTTCTTC.

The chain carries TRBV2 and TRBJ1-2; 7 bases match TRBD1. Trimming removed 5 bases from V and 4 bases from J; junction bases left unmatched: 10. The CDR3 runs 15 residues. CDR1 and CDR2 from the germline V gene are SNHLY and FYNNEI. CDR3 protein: CASSRGTANSYGYTF. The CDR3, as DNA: TGTGCCAGCAGTCGTGGGACAGCGAACAGCTATGGCTACACCTTC.

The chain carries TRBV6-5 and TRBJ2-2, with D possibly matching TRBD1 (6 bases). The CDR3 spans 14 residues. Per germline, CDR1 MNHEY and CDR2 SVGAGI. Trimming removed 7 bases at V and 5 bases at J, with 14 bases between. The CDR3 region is CASKFRGRTGELFF. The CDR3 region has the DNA TGTGCCAGCAAGTTCAGGGGAAGGACCGGGGAGCTGTTTTTT.

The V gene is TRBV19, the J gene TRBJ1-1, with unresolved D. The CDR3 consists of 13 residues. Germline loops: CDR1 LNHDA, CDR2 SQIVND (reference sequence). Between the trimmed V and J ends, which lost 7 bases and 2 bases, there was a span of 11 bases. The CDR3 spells CASKRHVNTEAFF. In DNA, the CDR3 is TGTGCCAGTAAAAGACACGTTAACACTGAAGCTTTCTTT.

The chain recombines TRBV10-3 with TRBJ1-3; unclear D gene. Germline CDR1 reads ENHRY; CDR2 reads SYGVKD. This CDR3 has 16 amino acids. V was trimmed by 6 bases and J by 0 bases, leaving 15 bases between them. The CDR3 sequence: CAISPQAAISGNTIYF. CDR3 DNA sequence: TGTGCCATCAGCCCCCAGGCAGCCATCTCTGGAAACACCATATATTTT.